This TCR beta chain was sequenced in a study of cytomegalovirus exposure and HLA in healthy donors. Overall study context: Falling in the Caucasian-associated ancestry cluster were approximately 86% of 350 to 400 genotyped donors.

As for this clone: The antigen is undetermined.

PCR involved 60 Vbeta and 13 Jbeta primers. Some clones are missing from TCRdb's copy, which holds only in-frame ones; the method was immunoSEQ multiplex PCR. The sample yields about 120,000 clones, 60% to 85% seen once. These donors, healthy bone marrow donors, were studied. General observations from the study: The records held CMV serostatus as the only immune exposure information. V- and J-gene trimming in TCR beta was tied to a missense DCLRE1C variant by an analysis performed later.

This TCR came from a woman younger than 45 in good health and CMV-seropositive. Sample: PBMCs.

CDR3 sequence: CASSEEGRVNTEAFF. In DNA, the CDR3 is TGTGCCAGCAGTGAAGAAGGGAGGGTGAACACTGAAGCTTTCTTT. This chain uses TRBV6-1 with TRBJ1-1, with no clear D. Germline V gene data show CDR1 as MNHNS and CDR2 as SASEGT. Trimming pared 1 base from V and 0 bases from J, leaving 9 bases between. The CDR3 spans 15 residues.